Listed below are T cell receptor beta chains from one sample, sequenced in a study of identical twins. TCRdb redid the calling of the 5' RACE reads with MiXCR, one entry per CDR3 protein. The sample consists of about 340,000 distinct CDR3 sequences, approximately 9.1% of them appearing once. Sample: naive T cells sorted from blood. Source of these receptors: a woman aged 45-60 years in good health. The CDR3 runs from the conserved cysteine through the conserved F or W. D genes are given only for firm matches. Size is omitted from some rows. Given values are once, few, many or a class for expanded clones.

>TRBJ2-1|NA|many|TRBV5-1
TGCGCCAGCAGCTTGGTGGGGGAGCCCTACAATGAGCAGTTCTTC
CASSLVGEPYNEQFF
>TRBJ2-1|TRBD2|NA|TRBV7-8
TGTGCCAGCAGCTTAAACCCCTCGGGACTAGCGGGAGAGCAGTTCTTC
CASSLNPSGLAGEQFF
>TRBJ2-1|NA|few|TRBV6-5
TGTGCCAGCAGTTACTCGTATCTAGCGCCTTACAATGAGCAGTTCTTC
CASSYSYLAPYNEQFF
>TRBJ1-1|NA|few|TRBV6-6
TGTGCCAGCAGTTACGTGAAGTCCCCTGAAGCTTTCTTT
CASSYVKSPEAFF
>TRBJ2-3|TRBD2|many|TRBV28
TGTGCCAGCAGGCGGGGGACGGCCACAGATACGCAGTATTTT
CASRRGTATDTQYF
>TRBJ1-1|NA|NA|TRBV12-3/TRBV12-4
TGTGCCAGCCGTAAGGAGACACCGAACACTGAAGCTTTCTTT
CASRKETPNTEAFF
>TRBJ1-2|NA|few|TRBV29-1
TGCAGCGTTGAAGACAGTCGGGCACTGGAATATGGCTACACCTTC
CSVEDSRALEYGYTF
>TRBJ2-5|NA|NA|TRBV20-1
TGCAGTGCTGTTCGGGTTCAAGAGACCCAGTACTTC
CSAVRVQETQYF
>TRBJ2-5|TRBD2|few|TRBV4-1
TGCGCCAGCACCGCGGGAGGGCCGGAGACCCAGTACTTC
CASTAGGPETQYF
>TRBJ2-1|TRBD1|few|TRBV5-1
TGCGCCAGCAGCTTAACCACAGGGGATAGCTCCTACAATGAGCAGTTCTTC
CASSLTTGDSSYNEQFF
>TRBJ2-1|NA|few|TRBV12-3/TRBV12-4
TGTGCCTCCCAGAGCTCCTACAATGAGCAGTTCTTC
CASQSSYNEQFF
>TRBJ1-2|NA|few|TRBV14
TGTGCCAGCAGCCCAGTCCTGGGGACCTATGGCTACACCTTC
CASSPVLGTYGYTF
>TRBJ1-1|NA|many|TRBV12-3/TRBV12-4
TGTGCCAGCAGGTCGATAATATCCATGAACACTGAAGCTTTCTTT
CASRSIISMNTEAFF
>TRBJ2-3|TRBD2|NA|TRBV9
TGTGCCAGCAGCGTACAAGCGGGAGGTAGGACAGATACGCAGTATTTT
CASSVQAGGRTDTQYF
>TRBJ1-6|NA|NA|TRBV5-1
TGCGCCAGCAAATTCAGGGAGAATTCACCCCTCCACTTT
CASKFRENSPLHF
>TRBJ2-1|TRBD1|few|TRBV29-1
TGCAGCGAGAAGACAGGGGGGAATGAGCAGTTCTTC
CSEKTGGNEQFF
>TRBJ1-2|NA|many|TRBV11-2
TGTGCCAGCGGACGGGACATGGGTGGCTATGGCTACACCTTC
CASGRDMGGYGYTF
>TRBJ2-1|NA|NA|TRBV20-1
TGCAGTGCTAGGGATGTGGCCTCCTACAATGAGCAGTTCTTC
CSARDVASYNEQFF
>TRBJ2-7|NA|NA|TRBV7-9
TGTGCCGGCAGCTTACAGGGAAACGAGCAGTACTTC
CAGSLQGNEQYF
>TRBJ2-1|TRBD2|many|TRBV9
TGTGCCAGCAGCCTTACGGGACTAGCGGGTATTTACAATGAGCAGTTCTTC
CASSLTGLAGIYNEQFF
>TRBJ2-7|TRBD1|NA|TRBV20-1
TGCAGTGCTAGATACAGGGGGGCGGCCGAGCAGTACTTC
CSARYRGAAEQYF
>TRBJ2-2|NA|many|TRBV5-1
TGCGCCAGCAGACGGGACTCCCAGGGCACCGGGGAGCTGTTTTTT
CASRRDSQGTGELFF
>TRBJ2-1|TRBD2|NA|TRBV10-3
TGTGCCATCAGTACCTGGACTAGCGCCGCCCCCCACAATGAGCAGTTCTTC
CAISTWTSAAPHNEQFF
>TRBJ2-1|TRBD2|many|TRBV12-3/TRBV12-4
TGTGCCAGCAGCCGGCGGGAGGGCCTTTTCTCGGAATACAATGAGCAGTTCTTC
CASSRREGLFSEYNEQFF
>TRBJ2-5|NA|many|TRBV29-1
TGCAGCGTTGAAGATGAGGTAGCCCGGGAGTGGGAGACCCAGTACTTC
CSVEDEVAREWETQYF
>TRBJ1-5|TRBD1|NA|TRBV4-1
TGCGCCAGCAGCCAAAGCCCGACAGGGAACAATCAGCCCCAGCATTTT
CASSQSPTGNNQPQHF
>TRBJ2-2|NA|many|TRBV5-1
TGCGCCAGCAGCTTGGCTGGCGGCACCGGGGAGCTGTTTTTT
CASSLAGGTGELFF
>TRBJ2-2|TRBD2|many|TRBV10-3
TGTGCCATCAGTGAGCGGCTAGCGGTAGCCGGGGAGCTGTTTTTT
CAISERLAVAGELFF
>TRBJ2-1|NA|many|TRBV29-1
TGCAGCGTTGGGGCCTCCCCGGCGAATGAGCAGTTCTTC
CSVGASPANEQFF
>TRBJ2-6|NA|few|TRBV24-1
TGTGCCACCAGACCCACAGGCGAAGGGGCCAACGTCCTGACTTTC
CATRPTGEGANVLTF
>TRBJ1-4|NA|few|TRBV20-1
TGCAGTGCTAGATGGGTGACGACTAATGAAAAACTGTTTTTT
CSARWVTTNEKLFF
>TRBJ2-7|NA|few|TRBV4-1
TGCGCCAGCAGCCATCGGGGCCGGGACGGCTCCTACGAGCAGTACTTC
CASSHRGRDGSYEQYF
>TRBJ1-1|NA|many|TRBV20-1
TGCAGTGCTACCCGAGGGTCGAACACTGAAGCTTTCTTT
CSATRGSNTEAFF
>TRBJ1-1|TRBD1|many|TRBV29-1
TGCAGCGTAGAACAGGGGGCTTTCACTGAAGCTTTCTTT
CSVEQGAFTEAFF
>TRBJ2-1|NA|many|TRBV5-1
TGCGCCAGCAGCGCCCTAGTAGGCGGTGAGCAGTTCTTC
CASSALVGGEQFF
>TRBJ2-3|TRBD2|NA|TRBV9
TGTGCCAGCAGCAAGACACTAGCGGTCCGCGGGGATACGCAGTATTTT
CASSKTLAVRGDTQYF
>TRBJ2-1|TRBD2|NA|TRBV12-3/TRBV12-4
TGTGCCAGCAGTTTGGGAGCGGGAGTAGGGTACAATGAGCAGTTCTTC
CASSLGAGVGYNEQFF
>TRBJ1-5|NA|few|TRBV6-5
TGTGCCAGCAGTTCGCGGACAGTCAATCAGCCCCAGCATTTT
CASSSRTVNQPQHF
>TRBJ2-3|NA|many|TRBV5-1
TGCGCCAGCAGCTTTAACAGGGCCGCAGATACGCAGTATTTT
CASSFNRAADTQYF
>TRBJ2-3|NA|many|TRBV29-1
TGCAGCGTTGAAGGCAGCACAGATACGCAGTATTTT
CSVEGSTDTQYF
>TRBJ1-2|TRBD1|NA|TRBV10-3
TGTGCCATCAGTGAAACAGGGGTAGGAGATGGCTACACCTTC
CAISETGVGDGYTF
>TRBJ2-6|TRBD1|NA|TRBV5-1
TGCGCCAGCAGCCCGGACGGGACAGGGGTTGTCGGGGCCAACGTCCTGACTTTC
CASSPDGTGVVGANVLTF
>TRBJ1-1|NA|few|TRBV30
TGTGCCGGCCGGCTGAACACTGAAGCTTTCTTT
CAGRLNTEAFF
>TRBJ2-1|NA|few|TRBV10-3
TGTGCCATCAGTGAGAGGGGGGCCCTCTACAATGAGCAGTTCTTC
CAISERGALYNEQFF
>TRBJ2-3|NA|NA|TRBV30
TGTGCCTGGAGTTTCTATGTGGGAACCACAGATACGCAGTATTTT
CAWSFYVGTTDTQYF
>TRBJ2-3|NA|NA|TRBV18
TGTGCCAGCTCACTAACGACAGGACCCACAGATACGCAGTATTTT
CASSLTTGPTDTQYF